These T cell receptor beta chains were read from a single sample in a study of blood T cells in healthy people across ages. One entry per CDR3 protein results from TCRdb running MiXCR on the 5' RACE reads. The repertoire holds almost 1 million distinct CDR3 sequences, with roughly 47% as singletons. The specimen sequenced was blood. Every receptor here comes from a woman aged 55-70 years in good health. Both conserved end residues are part of each CDR3. D genes are given only for firm matches. Some rows have no size entry. The others give once, few or many, or a class for an expanded clone.

V gene: TRBV5-1; clone size: few; D gene: TRBD2; CDR3 protein: CASSPRTSGRTDISNEQFF
V gene: TRBV7-9; clone size: once; D gene: .; CDR3 protein: CASRRSQGNTDTQYF
V gene: TRBV4-2; clone size: .; D gene: .; CDR3 protein: CASSQAQDNYGYTF
V gene: TRBV29-1; clone size: few; D gene: .; CDR3 protein: CSVQEGAGANVLTF
V gene: TRBV28; clone size: few; D gene: .; CDR3 protein: CASSSPRGRLTYEQYF
V gene: TRBV29-1; clone size: .; D gene: .; CDR3 protein: CSVDQGGADTEAFF
V gene: TRBV19; clone size: .; D gene: .; CDR3 protein: CASSIRGTYGYTF
V gene: TRBV4-2; clone size: once; D gene: TRBD2; CDR3 protein: CASSQDQREGSDEQFF
V gene: TRBV5-1; clone size: .; D gene: TRBD2; CDR3 protein: CASSFRAGGGSYEQYF
V gene: TRBV7-2; clone size: .; D gene: .; CDR3 protein: CASSLSPGTGANVLTF
V gene: TRBV20-1; clone size: few; D gene: TRBD2; CDR3 protein: CSAQTSGQETQYF
V gene: TRBV4-3; clone size: few; D gene: .; CDR3 protein: CASSQEGSVRDTQYF
V gene: TRBV20-1; clone size: few; D gene: TRBD1; CDR3 protein: CSARDRDTYNEQFF
V gene: TRBV24-1; clone size: .; D gene: .; CDR3 protein: CATSDLLAGSPDTQYF
V gene: TRBV10-3; clone size: .; D gene: .; CDR3 protein: CAISERRLEQYF
V gene: TRBV20-1; clone size: .; D gene: .; CDR3 protein: CSAGDRLLPGAKNIQYF
V gene: TRBV12-3/TRBV12-4; clone size: many; D gene: .; CDR3 protein: CASSLAVTGTDTQYF
V gene: TRBV5-1; clone size: .; D gene: .; CDR3 protein: CASSLEPTGTQYF
V gene: TRBV2; clone size: few; D gene: TRBD1; CDR3 protein: CASSRTGTQPQHF
V gene: TRBV11-2; clone size: .; D gene: .; CDR3 protein: CASSLPSKVGTGELFF
V gene: TRBV7-9; clone size: .; D gene: .; CDR3 protein: CASSSQGSEQFF
V gene: TRBV20-1; clone size: .; D gene: TRBD2; CDR3 protein: CSASGIRGGRKYEQFF
V gene: TRBV18; clone size: .; D gene: .; CDR3 protein: CASAQGRDTEAFF
V gene: TRBV12-3/TRBV12-4; clone size: .; D gene: TRBD1; CDR3 protein: CASTRRGQPTDTQYF
V gene: TRBV7-9; clone size: .; D gene: .; CDR3 protein: CASSPSDYRYEQYF
V gene: TRBV30; clone size: .; D gene: TRBD1; CDR3 protein: CAWSLGQGQETQYF
V gene: TRBV27; clone size: .; D gene: TRBD2; CDR3 protein: CASSWTSGTYYEQYF
V gene: TRBV12-3/TRBV12-4; clone size: .; D gene: .; CDR3 protein: CASRGTGSDEQYF
V gene: TRBV13; clone size: .; D gene: TRBD1; CDR3 protein: CASTFGDRVGNTEAFF
V gene: TRBV18; clone size: .; D gene: .; CDR3 protein: CASSRVHTDTQYF
V gene: TRBV12-3/TRBV12-4; clone size: few; D gene: .; CDR3 protein: CASSFKGGTGYTF
V gene: TRBV28; clone size: .; D gene: .; CDR3 protein: CASGTPDRYGYTF
V gene: TRBV7-2; clone size: .; D gene: .; CDR3 protein: CASSFRQGRETRYF
V gene: TRBV21-1; clone size: few; D gene: .; CDR3 protein: CASSKFQRYRYEQYF
V gene: TRBV4-1; clone size: .; D gene: .; CDR3 protein: CASSREYGYYEQYF
V gene: TRBV29-1; clone size: once; D gene: TRBD1; CDR3 protein: CSVEGDRGQGTQYF
V gene: TRBV7-2; clone size: few; D gene: .; CDR3 protein: CASSPPGTGELFF
V gene: TRBV25-1; clone size: few; D gene: TRBD2; CDR3 protein: CATGLAGLYEQYF
V gene: TRBV6-5; clone size: .; D gene: .; CDR3 protein: CASSYQSGSSTDTQYF
V gene: TRBV18; clone size: .; D gene: TRBD1; CDR3 protein: CASSRGTGERGNIQYF
V gene: TRBV27; clone size: few; D gene: TRBD2; CDR3 protein: CASSFLKAGGPEEQYF